The 25 T cell receptor beta chains below were found in one sample sequenced in a study of identical twins. TCRdb independently ran MiXCR on the 5' RACE reads; one entry per CDR3 protein. Seen here are about 550,000 distinct CDR3 sequences, 20% to 25% observed once, and the top ten hold approximately 0.49%. Separately, the same data were catalogued under a study of yellow fever vaccine responses in identical twins.

Material for sequencing was CD4+ T cells sorted from blood. The receptors were gathered from a woman aged 18-29 years in good health.

This clonotype appeared a few times. The chain employs TRBV5-1 and TRBJ2-5; D not certain. Germline CDR1 SGHRS, CDR2 YFSETQ. The CDR3 spans 13 residues. V lost 4 bases, J lost 6 bases, and 13 bases lay in between. The CDR3 region is CASSPSEGQTQYF. In nucleotides, the CDR3 is TGCGCCAGCAGCCCCAGTGAAGGGCAGACCCAGTACTTC.

The CDR3 is CATSDPGGGVFDTQYF. CDR3 DNA sequence: TGTGCCACCAGTGATCCAGGCGGGGGGGTTTTTGATACGCAGTATTTT. This rearrangement joins TRBV24-1 to TRBJ2-3, with TRBD2 matching over 9 bases. V lost 3 bases and J lost 6; bases outside the gene matches: 9. CDR3 length: 16 residues. Germline V gene data show CDR1 as KGHDR and CDR2 as SFDVKD.

V is TRBV5-5 and J is TRBJ2-3, with 7 bases fitting TRBD1. The CDR3 covers 16 residues. After removal of 0 bases from V and 2 bases from J, the junction contained 6 bases not matched to a gene. Germline lookup yields CDR1 SGHKS and CDR2 YYEKEE (reference sequence). The CDR3 region is CASSLVNRGTTDTQYF. CDR3 DNA sequence: TGTGCCAGCAGCTTGGTGAACAGGGGAACCACAGATACGCAGTATTTT.

The chain uses TRBV29-1 and TRBJ2-1; tentatively, D is TRBD1 or TRBD2 (5 bases each). CDR1 is SQVTM and CDR2 is ANQGSEA in the germline V gene. Trimming took off 4 bases at V and 8 bases at J, with 12 bases between the two ends. The CDR3 sequence is 12 residues long. CDR3 in amino acids: CSVALLGDEQFF. For the CDR3, the DNA is TGCAGCGTTGCCCTATTGGGGGATGAGCAGTTCTTC.

V gene TRBV12-3 or TRBV12-4 combines with J gene TRBJ2-6, with 9 bases aligning to TRBD1. The junction had 5 bases not matched to a gene; V was cut back by 4 bases and J by 4 bases. The CDR3 totals 16 residues. CDR3 coding DNA: TGTGCCAGCAGTTCAGGGACAGGGACCGGGGCCAACGTCCTGACTTTC. The encoded protein is CASSSGTGTGANVLTF.

In its sample, this clonotype was seen once. The chain uses TRBV12-3 or TRBV12-4 and TRBJ2-1; D tentatively fits TRBD1 or TRBD2 (5 bases each). Trimming shortened V by 4 bases and J by 7 bases, and 23 bases separated the two germline ends. The CDR3 sequence is 17 residues long. Here the CDR3 reads CASSYSRDRLKGNEQFF. Here the CDR3 DNA reads TGTGCCAGCAGTTACTCTCGGGATCGGCTAAAGGGGAATGAGCAGTTCTTC.

In this sample, this clonotype turned up a few times. The rearrangement links TRBV6-2 or TRBV6-3 to TRBJ2-4; unclear D gene. Trimming cost V 3 bases and J 5 bases, with 5 bases left between them. The CDR3 consists of 12 residues. Germline CDR1 MNHEY, CDR2 SVGEGT. The chain's CDR3 is CASSYFQNIQYF. Here the CDR3 DNA reads TGTGCCAGCAGTTATTTCCAAAACATTCAGTACTTC.

This chain's CDR3 is CASSLVLGSGNYGYTF. Here the CDR3 DNA reads TGTGCCAGCAGCTTAGTCTTGGGGTCGGGGAACTATGGCTACACCTTC. The chain couples TRBV7-2 to TRBJ1-2; D remains unclear. V was pared by 1 base and J by 2 bases, with 14 bases between. CDR3 length: 16 amino acids. Germline lookup yields CDR1 SGHTA and CDR2 FQGNSA.

This clonotype was detected a few times. The chain recombines TRBV20-1 with TRBJ2-5; tentative D call: TRBD1 (7 bases). The CDR3 length is 13 residues. V was cut by 5 bases and J by 5 bases, with 15 bases left in between. Germline CDR1 DFQATT, CDR2 SNEGSKA (reference sequence). Written as DNA, the CDR3 is TGCAGTGCTCACGTACAGGGGAGGGAGACCCAGTACTTC. Amino acids: CSAHVQGRETQYF.

The chain is built from TRBV15 and TRBJ1-2; 9 bases are shared with TRBD1. The CDR3 is 17 residues long. The trim removed 0 bases at V and 2 bases at J, leaving 7 bases unmatched. Germline-derived CDR1 and CDR2 are LNHNV and YYDKDF (reference sequence). The CDR3, as DNA: TGTGCCACCAGCAGAGATGACACAGGGGGCATGAACTATGGCTACACCTTC. The encoded protein is CATSRDDTGGMNYGYTF.

This clonotype was seen a few times. The gene calls are TRBV10-3 and TRBJ1-6; D possibly corresponds to TRBD1 (6 bases). Trimming shortened V by 7 bases and J by 6 bases, and 10 bases separated the two germline ends. CDR3 size: 13 residues. The germline CDR1 and CDR2 sequences are ENHRY and SYGVKD. This chain's CDR3 is CAITGGPNSPLHF. In DNA form, the CDR3 reads TGTGCCATCACCGGGGGGCCTAATTCACCCCTCCACTTT.

The CDR3 loop is CASSDRDRASTDTQYF. Here the CDR3 DNA reads TGTGCCAGCAGTGACCGGGACAGGGCCAGCACAGATACGCAGTATTTT. The chain carries TRBV27 and TRBJ2-3, with 9 bases aligning to TRBD1. The CDR3 length is 16 residues. V lost 5 bases and J lost 0; bases outside the gene matches: 6. The V gene's germline CDR1 is MNHEY and CDR2 SMNVEV (reference sequence).

The J gene is TRBJ2-5, the V gene TRBV28, with no clear D. Germline V CDR1 and CDR2: MDHEN, SYDVKM. CDR3 length: 15 amino acids. V lost 3 bases, J lost 1 base, and 12 bases lay in between. The CDR3 DNA sequence: TGTGCCAGCAGTTTTAAGCGCAGAGTCCAAGAGACCCAGTACTTC. Its protein product is CASSFKRRVQETQYF.

The table lists this clonotype with a few counts. The gene calls are TRBV10-3 and TRBJ2-4; D not resolved. Germline lookup yields CDR1 ENHRY and CDR2 SYGVKD. The CDR3 covers 12 residues. Trimming removed 0 bases from V and 7 bases from J, with 4 bases in between. The CDR3, as DNA: TGTGCCATCAGTGAGTCTGAGAACATTCAGTACTTC. This codes for CAISESENIQYF.

In its sample, this clonotype was seen a few times. The V gene is TRBV12-3 or TRBV12-4, the J gene TRBJ2-4; no reliable D call. The CDR3 contains 14 residues. Trimming removed 7 bases at V and 0 bases at J, with 10 bases between. CDR3 nucleotides: TGTGCCAGCACCCCGACCGTAGCCAAAAACATTCAGTACTTC. It yields the protein CASTPTVAKNIQYF.

Ten or more counts support this clonotype. The chain links TRBV5-5 to TRBJ2-1; the match to TRBD2 covers 10 bases. V was pared by 0 bases and J by 3 bases, with 9 bases of the junction left unmatched. Per the germline V gene, CDR1 is SGHKS and CDR2 is YYEKEE (reference sequence). The CDR3 runs to 18 residues. The CDR3 here is CASSLGLAGDGNYNEQFF. The CDR3 coding sequence is TGTGCCAGCAGCTTGGGGCTAGCGGGAGACGGTAACTACAATGAGCAGTTCTTC.

The chain joins TRBV5-1 to TRBJ1-1; TRBD1 is a possible D gene (5 bases). V gave up 5 bases and J gave up 1 base, with 9 bases separating them. This CDR3 region has 13 residues. Germline CDR1 is SGHRS and CDR2 is YFSETQ. CDR3 in amino acids: CASRWDPNTEAFF. The CDR3 DNA reads as TGCGCCAGCAGATGGGACCCGAACACTGAAGCTTTCTTT.

The gene calls are TRBV13 and TRBJ2-1, with 9 positions matching TRBD2. The CDR3 has 16 amino acids. Per germline, CDR1 PRHDT and CDR2 FYEKMQ (reference sequence). The V segment lost 5 bases and the J segment 0 bases; nucleotides outside the gene matches: 5. CDR3 region: CASSPYSGSSYNEQFF. The CDR3 DNA sequence: TGTGCCAGCAGCCCATATAGCGGGAGCTCCTACAATGAGCAGTTCTTC.

CDR3 nucleotides: TGTGCCAGCAGTTTAGGGACTAGCGGCGGCAATGAGCAGTTCTTC. The encoded protein is CASSLGTSGGNEQFF. V and J are TRBV28 and TRBJ2-1; TRBD2 aligns across 11 bases. The J segment lost 6 bases and the V segment lost 2 bases, leaving 3 bases of the junction unmatched. The CDR3 consists of 15 residues. Per the germline V gene, CDR1 is MDHEN and CDR2 is SYDVKM.

The rearrangement uses TRBV5-6 and TRBJ2-7; D not resolved. This CDR3 comprises 12 residues. CDR1 and CDR2 (germline): SGHDT, YYEEEE. Trimming stripped 4 bases from V and 3 bases from J, with 8 bases between. This chain's CDR3 is CASSTIGYEQYV. CDR3 nucleotide sequence: TGTGCCAGCAGCACGATTGGCTACGAGCAGTACGTC.

CDR3 in amino acids: CASSWGQSSYNEQFF. In nucleotides, the CDR3 is TGTGCCAGCAGCTGGGGACAGAGCTCCTACAATGAGCAGTTCTTC. The rearrangement links TRBV11-2 to TRBJ2-1, with 7 bases that match TRBD1. The V gene's germline CDR1 is SGHAT and CDR2 FQNNGV. The ends lost 4 bases at V and 0 bases at J; junction bases unmatched: 3. This CDR3 has 15 residues.

This clonotype has just a few counts. V is TRBV4-1 and J is TRBJ2-3; the match to TRBD2 covers 10 bases. Germline V gene sequence: CDR1 MGHRA, CDR2 YSYEKL. The CDR3 consists of 16 residues. The J segment lost 4 bases and the V segment lost 2 bases, leaving 6 bases of the junction unmatched. In nucleotides, the CDR3 is TGCGCCAGCAGCCAAACCCCCGGGACTAGCGCAGATACGCAGTATTTT. Translation gives CASSQTPGTSADTQYF.

V usage is TRBV12-3 or TRBV12-4 and J usage is TRBJ2-3; D may be TRBD2 (6 bases). The CDR3 runs to 12 residues. Trimming left V 0 bases short and J 8 bases short, with 6 bases between. For the CDR3, the DNA is TGTGCCAGCAGTTTAGCGCGGGGTACGCAGTATTTT. Residues: CASSLARGTQYF.

The table lists this clonotype with a few counts. The chain couples TRBV12-3 or TRBV12-4 to TRBJ2-7, with D possibly called TRBD1 or TRBD2 (5 bases each). V was cut by 6 bases and J by 2 bases, with 14 bases left in between. This CDR3 has 14 residues. The CDR3 nucleotides read TGTGCCAGCAGCGAGGGGACGGACCCCTACGAGCAGTACTTC. This codes for CASSEGTDPYEQYF.

In DNA form, the CDR3 reads TGTGCCATCAGTGAGTCTGGTATTGGGGAGCAGTACGTC. Protein: CAISESGIGEQYV. The rearrangement joins TRBV10-3 to TRBJ2-7, with D unresolved. The germline V gene encodes CDR1 ENHRY and CDR2 SYGVKD. This CDR3 has 13 residues. The V end was cut by 0 bases, the J end by 7 bases, with 10 bases between.